This T cell receptor (beta chain) stems from a study of blood T cell repertoires in COVID-19. The authors' processing: Reference gene primer amplification in the assay estimated nucleated cell counts. Libraries were prepared by immunoSEQ multiplex PCR; TCRdb keeps only in-frame clonotypes and omits some of them. That table is the source of V, J and clone size, and D and trimming were worked out from the DNA. The sample holds 140,000 or so clones; around 86% are singletons and the top ten take under 7%. Germline CDR1 reads LGHDT; CDR2 reads YNNKEL (reference sequence). With 8 bases clipped from V and 4 bases from J, the junction kept 2 bases outside the gene matches. The CDR3 contains 12 residues.

Sequencing was performed on peripheral blood. The chain is built from TRBV3-1 (or the pseudogene TRBV3-2) and TRBJ2-5; the match to TRBD2 covers 9 bases. The TCR sequence derives from a human donor in a cohort sampled during active COVID-19. CDR3 in amino acids: CASGRGGETQYF. Here the CDR3 DNA reads TGTGCCAGCGGGCGGGGGGGAGAGACCCAGTACTTC.